What follows is one TCR beta chain and its context. Its antigen is unknown. Per-nucleotide qualities are absent, and no much larger clonotype sits a single base away. Library generation was performed with RT-PCR. Sequencing instrument: Illumina HiSeq 2500. The public reads were run again by TCRdb, first through fastp at Q25 and then through MiXCR, and only productive beta chains were kept. CDR3 protein sequences are deduplicated, and each keeps its most common genes and DNA. The sample table lists hundreds of thousands of distinct CDR3 sequences, 16% of them with a count of one. Jointly, the top ten make up less than 4% of the sample. The sample originates from a study of response to subunit inactivated influenza vaccine (dated 2018 in TCRdb). About the investigation overall: Deep quantitative T cell receptor repertoire profiling was used in the study to track responses to a trivalent subunit inactivated influenza vaccine.

Summary of the overall study and its limitations: According to the authors, only a limited number of new T cells may be recruited by each seasonal influenza vaccination.

The sequencing used CD4+ T cells sorted from PBMCs, collected roughly 24 months after vaccination. This sequence originates from a man between 50 and 75 years old who received an inactivated influenza vaccine. Donor details come from another sample of the same person, matched by shared clones.

For the CDR3, the sequence is CASSINGFSTDTQYF. The sequence in DNA is TGTGCCAGTAGTATAAACGGATTCAGCACAGATACGCAGTATTTT. The rearrangement combines TRBV19 with TRBJ2-3, with the D gene too uncertain to name. V and J are truncated by 2 bases and 0 bases respectively, leaving an intervening sequence of 9 bases. The CDR3 holds 15 amino acids from the cysteine to the phenylalanine. Only CDR3 DNA remains: 45 bases, in frame from the first base. Reading the germline V gene (reference sequence) gives CDR1 LNHDA and CDR2 SQIVND.